These T cell receptor beta chains were read from a single sample in a study of T cell repertoires in cytomegalovirus infection. Antigen specificity for these receptors is unknown. TCRdb analysed the reads with MiXCR anew, one entry per CDR3 protein. The table records 570,000 or so distinct CDR3 sequences, 40% of them present only once. Sequencing used cultured PBMCs, obtained from culture after CMV antigen stimulation. The receptor set was obtained from a human donor in good health (CMV status not recorded). Some clones in this sample may be carry-over from other donors' samples. Each CDR3 is given with its conserved first and last residue. Each record gives: CDR3 DNA, CDR3 protein, clone size, D gene, V gene, J gene. D genes are given only for firm matches. Where a row states a size, it is once, few, many or the class of an expanded clone; other rows omit it.

TGTGCCAGCAGTCCCGGGGCACTAACCAATCAGCCCCAGCATTTT	CASSPGALTNQPQHF	few	.	TRBV12-3/TRBV12-4	TRBJ1-5
TGTGCCAGCAGTCGCGACGGGGGATTGGCTTATGGCTACACCTTC	CASSRDGGLAYGYTF	few	.	TRBV12-3/TRBV12-4	TRBJ1-2
TGCGCCAGCAGCCAGGGCGTAGGGGGCTATTTCTCTGGGGCCAACGTCCTGACTTTC	CASSQGVGGYFSGANVLTF	.	TRBD1	TRBV4-1	TRBJ2-6
TGTGCCAGCACCCCCCCTAAGGACAGAGACACCGGGGAGCTGTTTTTT	CASTPPKDRDTGELFF	.	.	TRBV12-3/TRBV12-4	TRBJ2-2
TGTGCCATCAGAGACTCGGGACTAGCGGGAGACTACAATGAGCAGTTCTTC	CAIRDSGLAGDYNEQFF	few	TRBD2	TRBV10-3	TRBJ2-1
TGTGCCAGCACCCTCCGGGGGGGCAGTACGGAGACCCAGTACTTC	CASTLRGGSTETQYF	few	TRBD2	TRBV7-2	TRBJ2-5
TGTGCCAGCAGCTTAGTCGGGACTAGCGGGAGATCGGGGCAGTACTTC	CASSLVGTSGRSGQYF	few	TRBD2	TRBV7-2	TRBJ2-7
TGTGCCAGCAGTCGTACGGGAGGTGAGCAGTTCTTC	CASSRTGGEQFF	few	TRBD2	TRBV6-5	TRBJ2-1
TGTGCCAGCAGCCCCTATACTAGCGGGAGTTCCGATGAGCAGTTCTTC	CASSPYTSGSSDEQFF	.	TRBD2	TRBV9	TRBJ2-1
TGTGCCAGCAGCTTAGTTCAAAATCGGGGTCAGCCCCAGCATTTT	CASSLVQNRGQPQHF	.	.	TRBV7-2	TRBJ1-5
TGTGCCAGTAGTAAAGGGTCGGGAGGGCCTAACACCGGGGAGCTGTTTTTT	CASSKGSGGPNTGELFF	.	TRBD2	TRBV19	TRBJ2-2
TGTGCCAGCAGCTTAGCGAGCCGAACCGGGGAGCAGTTCTTC	CASSLASRTGEQFF	.	.	TRBV7-2	TRBJ2-1
TGTGCCAGCAGCCCACGGCGGTCTAGCGTCTACGAGCAGTACTTC	CASSPRRSSVYEQYF	.	.	TRBV7-2	TRBJ2-7
TGTGCCAGCAGACCGACAGGACTAACCTACGAGCAGTACTTC	CASRPTGLTYEQYF	few	.	TRBV6-6	TRBJ2-7
TGTGCCACCAGCAGGCCGTACGGGGACACTGAAGCTTTCTTT	CATSRPYGDTEAFF	.	.	TRBV15	TRBJ1-1
TGTGCCAGCAGCGTAGCGGGGTACAATGAGCAGTTCTTC	CASSVAGYNEQFF	.	.	TRBV9	TRBJ2-1
TGTGCCAGCAGCTTAGGTTTTTCACTAGCGGGGATCGATACGCAGTATTTT	CASSLGFSLAGIDTQYF	.	TRBD2	TRBV7-2	TRBJ2-3
TGTGCCAGCTCTGGGGCTGAAGCTTTCTTT	CASSGAEAFF	few	.	TRBV2	TRBJ1-1
TGTGCCAGCAGCTTAGTGGGTCCTGTGTCCTACGAGCAGTACTTC	CASSLVGPVSYEQYF	.	.	TRBV7-2	TRBJ2-7
TGCGCCAGCAGCTTAGACCCAACGCCGAGGGAGACCCAGTACTTC	CASSLDPTPRETQYF	.	.	TRBV5-1	TRBJ2-5
TGTGCCAGCAGTGGTGGGGGGCCCTCCGGAAACACCATATATTTT	CASSGGGPSGNTIYF	.	.	TRBV6-1	TRBJ1-3
TGTGCCAGCAGGTTCGGGACCACCGGGGAGCTGTTTTTT	CASRFGTTGELFF	once	.	TRBV12-3/TRBV12-4	TRBJ2-2
TGTGCCAGCAGCGACCAAAGGGATAATTCACCCCTCCACTTT	CASSDQRDNSPLHF	.	.	TRBV7-9	TRBJ1-6
TGTGCCAGCAGTGAATTAAACGGAGGACAGTACTACGAGCAGTACTTC	CASSELNGGQYYEQYF	.	.	TRBV6-1	TRBJ2-7
TGTGCCAGCAGTTCAGGGACAACCGAGCAGTACTTC	CASSSGTTEQYF	few	.	TRBV6-1	TRBJ2-7
TGTGCCAGCAGCCGGACAGGGAAAAACCTAAACATTCAGTACTTC	CASSRTGKNLNIQYF	.	TRBD1	TRBV7-9	TRBJ2-4
TGTGCCAGCTCAGAGGGACAGGGGGCCACAGATACGCAGTATTTT	CASSEGQGATDTQYF	.	TRBD1	TRBV18	TRBJ2-3
TGTGCCAGTAGTATAGTTGGGACCGTCACCGGGGAGCTGTTTTTT	CASSIVGTVTGELFF	.	.	TRBV19	TRBJ2-2
TGTGCCAGCACCCCCTCCCCGGGGGAGGACACAGATACGCAGTATTTT	CASTPSPGEDTDTQYF	.	.	TRBV11-2	TRBJ2-3
TGTGCCAGCAGTGAAAGCTGGGTCGGCAATCAGCCCCAGCATTTT	CASSESWVGNQPQHF	.	.	TRBV2	TRBJ1-5
TGTGCCAGTAGGCGCACAACCGGGACTCCGGGTAGACAGTTCTTC	CASRRTTGTPGRQFF	.	.	TRBV19	TRBJ2-1
TGTGCCAGCAGCTCAGTGGGACTAGCGGGAGGCTACAATGAGCAGTTCTTC	CASSSVGLAGGYNEQFF	.	TRBD2	TRBV7-2	TRBJ2-1
TGTGCCTCCCTAGCGGGGTCTAGCACAGATACGCAGTATTTT	CASLAGSSTDTQYF	.	TRBD2	TRBV6-1	TRBJ2-3
TGTGCCAGCAGTCGGTTTGGTGAGCAGTACTTC	CASSRFGEQYF	few	.	TRBV27	TRBJ2-7
TGTGCCAGCAGCCCTCGGGGGATCAGGTCCGGGGAGCTGTTTTTT	CASSPRGIRSGELFF	.	.	TRBV7-8	TRBJ2-2
TGCAGTGCCCCACTAGCGGGGACTCAGGAGCAGTTCTTC	CSAPLAGTQEQFF	few	TRBD2	TRBV20-1	TRBJ2-1
TGCAGTGCTAGGGCTTGGGGGGAGACCCAGTACTTC	CSARAWGETQYF	.	.	TRBV20-1	TRBJ2-5
TGTGCCAGCAGTCCCGGGACTAGCGGCACTAGCACAGATACGCAGTATTTT	CASSPGTSGTSTDTQYF	.	TRBD2	TRBV27	TRBJ2-3
TGTGCCAGCAGCTTAGCGTTAGCGGGAGGGCCTCTAGATGAGCAGTTCTTC	CASSLALAGGPLDEQFF	few	TRBD2	TRBV7-2	TRBJ2-1
TGTGCCAGCAGTGAATGGATGGGACTAGCGAGATACAATGAGCAGTTCTTC	CASSEWMGLARYNEQFF	.	TRBD2	TRBV25-1	TRBJ2-1
TGTGCCAGCAGTTACGGACTGCAAGAGACCCAGTACTTC	CASSYGLQETQYF	few	.	TRBV6-5	TRBJ2-5
TGTGCCAGCAGCCCCTGGACTAGCACGAACACCGGGGAGCTGTTTTTT	CASSPWTSTNTGELFF	.	TRBD2	TRBV7-9	TRBJ2-2
TGTGCCAGCAGCTTAGCGACGGACAGGGAAGCTTTCTTT	CASSLATDREAFF	few	TRBD1	TRBV7-2	TRBJ1-1